This T cell receptor beta chain emerged from a study of blood T cell repertoires in COVID-19. Study at large: Sources were T cells, B-cell-depleted T cells, or PBMCs; the material itself was cDNA or gDNA.

All enrollees were about 18 to 90 years old and from under 25 US areas. The CDR3 is 16 amino acids. The J segment lost 4 bases and the V segment lost 4 bases, leaving 12 bases of the junction unmatched. Germline-derived CDR1 and CDR2 are SGHNT and YYREEE (reference sequence). As processed by the authors: Reference gene primer amplification yielded estimated nucleated cell counts. TCRdb's copy holds only in-frame clones and misses some; the assay was immunoSEQ multiplex PCR. V and J calls and clone size follow that table, whereas D and trimming were derived from the DNA. Found here are 200,000 to 250,000 clones, about 85% of them singletons; the top ten hold 2.5% to 3%.

The sequenced sample consisted of PBMCs or T cells enriched from blood (not recorded which). This chain joins TRBV5-4 and TRBJ2-3; 7 bases are a match to TRBD2. The receptor was derived from a woman in her 30s who had recovered from COVID-19. CDR3 DNA sequence: TGTGCCAGCAGCCTCTTCTCCCGGGGGGTTTCAGATACGCAGTATTTT. Protein product: CASSLFSRGVSDTQYF. Full variable domain (remainder filled in from reference TRBV5-4 and TRBJ2-3): ETGVTQSPTHLIKTRGQQVTLRCSSQSGHNTVSWYQQALGQGPQFIFQYYREEENGRGNFPPRFSGLQFPNYSSELNVNALELDDSALYLCASSLFSRGVSDTQYFGPGTRLTVL.